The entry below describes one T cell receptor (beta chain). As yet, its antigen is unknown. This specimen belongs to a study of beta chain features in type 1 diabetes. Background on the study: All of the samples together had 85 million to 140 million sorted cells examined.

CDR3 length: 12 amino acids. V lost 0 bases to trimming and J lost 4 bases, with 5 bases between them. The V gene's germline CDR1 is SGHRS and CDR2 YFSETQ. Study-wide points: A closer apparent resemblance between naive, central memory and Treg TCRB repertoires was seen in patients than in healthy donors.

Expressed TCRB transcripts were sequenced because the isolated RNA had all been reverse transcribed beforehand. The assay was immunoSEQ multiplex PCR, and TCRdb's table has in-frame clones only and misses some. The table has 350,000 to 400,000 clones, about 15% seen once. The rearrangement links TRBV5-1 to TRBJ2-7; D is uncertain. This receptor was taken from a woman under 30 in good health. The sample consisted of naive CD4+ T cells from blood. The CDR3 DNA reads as TGCGCCAGCAGCTTGGGGCAATACGAGCAGTACTTC. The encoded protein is CASSLGQYEQYF. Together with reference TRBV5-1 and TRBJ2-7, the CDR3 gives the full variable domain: KAGVTQTPRYLIKTRGQQVTLSCSPISGHRSVSWYQQTPGQGLQFLFEYFSETQRNKGNFPGRFSGRQFSNSRSEMNVSTLELGDSALYLCASSLGQYEQYFGPGTRLTVT.